The source of this T cell receptor (beta chain) is a study of blood T cell repertoires in COVID-19 (TCRdb year 2020). Turning to the overall study: Collaborator samples came from the United States, Italy and Spain and covered acute and convalescent phases of COVID-19. The prospective study material was composed of cDNA or gDNA derived from T cells, B-cell-depleted T cells, or PBMCs. Deeply sampled blood TCRbeta repertoires from subjects exposed to, actively infected with, or recovered from COVID-19 were included in the dataset. The repertoires were released in a freely available public database intended as a resource for research on the immune response to SARS-CoV-2. Samples were obtained from the ongoing ImmuneRACE study (first 160 participants) and from 1,254 subjects provided by 6 global collaborators. A de-identified subject ID, COVID-19 status, age in years and sex were almost always included in the sample metadata. Where HLA class I and class II types were available, the types were taken from metadata supplied by the sample provider, not from assay-based typing.

Whole blood was collected in K2EDTA tubes by collaborating institutions according to the institutions' own protocols. Collaborator samples were shipped for TCRbeta analysis as frozen whole blood, isolated PBMCs, or DNA extracted from either sample type. CDR1 and CDR2 were assigned from the germline V gene as SGHRS and YFSETQ. The CDR3 runs 14 residues from the cysteine to the phenylalanine. Solely the CDR3 DNA is kept, with 42 bases framed from the first base. The junction carries 10 bases between V and J, which are trimmed by 1 base and 3 bases respectively. Results the study describes overall, beyond this receptor: The amount of clinical and demographic metadata varied by source and participant and was provided uncurated.

About this clone: Its antigen is not yet known. No much larger clone is present one base from it, and per-base qualities are unavailable.

The immunoSEQ Assay, a bias-controlled multiplex PCR, was used to amplify TCRbeta CDR3 regions from genomic DNA. Processing in the source paper ran as follows. Within the assay, amplification of reference gene primers was used to estimate how many nucleated cells each sample contained. To quantify the absolute abundance of each unique TCRbeta CDR3 rearrangement, sequence reads were collapsed and filtered. For each sample, productive Simpson clonality was calculated by taking the square root of Simpson's diversity index across productive rearrangements. TCRdb took this table from immuneACCESS and kept in-frame rearrangements with V and J called. Such tables lack part of the clones; where checked against another copy, unresolved V genes explain under half of the gap, and the rest is unexplained. From that table come the V and J calls and clone size; the DNA was used to work out D and trimming. The sample table contains 80,000 to 100,000 clones; only one count was recorded for around 79% of them. The ten largest clonotypes hold roughly 15% of the sample.

The source is a human donor in a cohort sampled during active COVID-19. The chain links TRBV5-1 with TRBJ1-1; D gene: possibly TRBD1, on 5 matching bases. The sequenced sample was peripheral blood. The DNA reads TGCGCCAGCAGCTTGTCCCGGGGGGACACTGAAGCTTTCTTT. Its translation is CASSLSRGDTEAFF.